One and the same sample provided the 11 T cell receptor beta chains below, sequenced in a study of PD-L1 blockade in urothelial cancer. Time point of the sample: peripheral blood 6 weeks after treatment start. TCRdb's copy holds only in-frame clones and misses some; the assay was immunoSEQ multiplex PCR. The sample includes around 120,000 clones, about 89% of them seen just once. Material: PBMCs, obtained around atezolizumab (anti-PD-L1) treatment. Receptors were obtained from a man between 60 and 70 years old with urothelial cancer.

This chain joins TRBV5-6 and TRBJ1-2, with no clear D. Germline loops: CDR1 SGHDT, CDR2 YYEEEE. CDR3 length equals 14 residues. V was pared by 0 bases and J by 8 bases, with 14 bases between. The CDR3 sequence is CASSLEARGVGYTF. The CDR3 DNA sequence: TGTGCCAGCAGCTTGGAGGCGCGGGGAGTCGGCTACACCTTC.

The V call is TRBV6-5, the J call TRBJ1-4; no definite D call. CDR3 length: 12 amino acids. Germline V CDR1 and CDR2: MNHEY, SVGAGI. The V and J ends lost 4 bases and 10 bases respectively, with 10 bases between them. The CDR3 nucleotides read TGTGCCAGCAGTTTACTAGAGGGAAAACTGTTTTTT. Translating gives CASSLLEGKLFF.

The chain joins TRBV27 to TRBJ2-5; D is unresolved. Germline V gene sequence: CDR1 MNHEY, CDR2 SMNVEV (reference sequence). The CDR3 spans 15 residues. Deletions cut 4 bases from V and 3 bases from J, with 15 bases between. This CDR3 is CASSSRSATEETQYF. The CDR3 region has the DNA TGTGCCAGCAGTTCCCGAAGCGCGACGGAAGAGACCCAGTACTTC.

In this sample, this clone turned up once. J is TRBJ1-1 and V is TRBV5-1; 7 bases fit TRBD1. This CDR3 comprises 14 residues. Germline CDR1 SGHRS, CDR2 YFSETQ. Germline trimming cut 5 bases from V and 4 bases from J; bases unmatched to any gene: 8. Written as DNA, the CDR3 is TGCGCCAGCAGTATGTGGGGACAGCTCACTGAAGCTTTCTTT. It specifies CASSMWGQLTEAFF.

CDR3 sequence reads: CASSQDSVTGAGNTIYF. For the CDR3, the DNA is TGCGCCAGCAGCCAAGATTCGGTAACAGGGGCTGGAAACACCATATATTTT. The chain employs TRBV4-3 and TRBJ1-3; TRBD1 agrees at 7 bases. Germline lookup yields CDR1 LGHNA and CDR2 YSLEER. This CDR3 region has 17 residues. The ends lost 0 bases at V and 2 bases at J; junction bases unmatched: 7.

The chain recombines TRBV7-2 with TRBJ2-7, with 7 nucleotides matching TRBD1. The germline gives CDR1 SGHTA, CDR2 FQGNSA. CDR3 length: 18 residues. J gave up 0 bases and V 5 bases, and 16 bases lay outside the gene matches. This CDR3 is CASSQAIQGTRFSYEQYF. CDR3 sequence (DNA): TGTGCCAGCAGCCAAGCCATACAGGGGACGAGGTTCTCCTACGAGCAGTACTTC.

V usage is TRBV27 and J usage is TRBJ2-5; 7 nucleotides agree with TRBD1. V lost 0 bases, J lost 5 bases, and 3 bases stayed unmatched. Germline V gives CDR1 MNHEY, CDR2 SMNVEV (reference sequence). The CDR3 consists of 14 residues. CDR3 in amino acids: CASSLSGGGETQYF. The DNA for the CDR3 is TGTGCCAGCAGTTTATCAGGGGGCGGGGAGACCCAGTACTTC.

This CDR3 reads CASSATGQGASGANVLTF. The CDR3 DNA is TGCGCCAGCAGCGCTACGGGACAGGGGGCGTCTGGGGCCAACGTCCTGACTTTC. The V gene is TRBV5-1, the J gene TRBJ2-6; 12 bases fit TRBD1. V shed 4 bases, J shed 1 base, and the junction held 6 bases outside the gene matches. The CDR3 loop spans 18 amino acids. Germline values: CDR1 SGHRS, CDR2 YFSETQ.

J is TRBJ1-4 and V is TRBV18, with 8 bases lining up with TRBD1. The CDR3 contains 14 residues. V lost 4 bases to trimming and J lost 6 bases; unmatched junction nucleotides: 4. The germline CDR1 and CDR2 sequences are KGHSH and LQKENI. The CDR3 reads CASSLGQADEKLFF. The CDR3 DNA reads as TGTGCCAGCTCACTGGGACAGGCCGATGAAAAACTGTTTTTT.

The CDR3 spells CASSAPGAGGYTGELFF. The DNA of the CDR3 is TGTGCCAGCAGCGCCCCGGGAGCGGGAGGCTACACCGGGGAGCTGTTTTTT. The rearrangement uses TRBV7-9 and TRBJ2-2, with TRBD2 matching over 9 bases. The CDR3 loop spans 17 amino acids. V lost 5 bases to trimming and J lost 3 bases; unmatched junction nucleotides: 10. From germline, CDR1 is SEHNR and CDR2 FQNEAQ (reference sequence).

Only one count was recorded for this clone. The V and J genes are TRBV6-5 and TRBJ1-6; 8 nucleotides agree with TRBD1. Losses at the gene ends were 6 bases for V and 10 bases for J; bases not matched to a gene: 11. This CDR3 is built from 15 residues. The germline V gene encodes CDR1 MNHEY and CDR2 SVGAGI. CDR3 amino acids: CASRPDRGPWSPLHF. The CDR3 nucleotides read TGTGCCAGCAGACCCGACAGGGGCCCGTGGTCACCCCTCCACTTT.